The 31 T cell receptor beta chains listed next were all sequenced from one sample in a study of shared clonotypes between healthy human individuals. The method was immunoSEQ multiplex PCR; TCRdb's version includes in-frame clones alone and lacks a portion of them. The sample consists of 2 million to 2.5 million clones, over 85% of them appearing once. The sequencing input was naive CD4+ T cells from PBMCs. Subset noted: CD45RA+ positively selected. These TCRs come from a man younger than 35 in good health. Some clones in this sample may be carry-over from other donors' samples.

The genes are TRBV4-1 and TRBJ1-4; possibly TRBD1 for D (5 bases). Trimming removed 3 bases from V and 5 bases from J, with 13 bases in between. CDR3 size: 15 residues. Looked up from germline, CDR1 is MGHRA and CDR2 is YSYEKL. The CDR3 coding sequence is TGCGCCAGCAGCCAGGGCTGGGGGGTAAATGAAAAACTGTTTTTT. Translation: CASSQGWGVNEKLFF.

The genes are TRBV9 and TRBJ2-2; D possibly corresponds to TRBD2 (5 bases). V gave up 4 bases and J gave up 5 bases, with 15 bases separating them. Germline lookup yields CDR1 SGDLS and CDR2 YYNGEE. The CDR3 loop spans 15 amino acids. CDR3 nucleotides: TGTGCCAGCAGCCCCCATCCGGGGTTTACCGGGGAGCTGTTTTTT. It specifies CASSPHPGFTGELFF.

The CDR3 is CAISDISGRSPSSSYNEQFF. The CDR3 DNA reads as TGTGCCATCAGTGATATAAGCGGGAGGTCACCCTCGAGCTCCTACAATGAGCAGTTCTTC. V gene TRBV10-3 combines with J gene TRBJ2-1; 9 bases match TRBD2. Germline trimming cut 3 bases from V and 0 bases from J; bases unmatched to any gene: 15. The CDR3 extends over 20 amino acids. CDR1 is ENHRY, CDR2 SYGVKD, per germline.

The rearrangement joins TRBV14 to TRBJ2-2; D is uncertain. The CDR3 totals 15 residues. CDR1 and CDR2 (germline): SGHDN, FVKESK. The ends were cut back, 0 bases at V and 3 bases at J, with 8 bases in the middle. CDR3 sequence (DNA): TGTGCCAGCAGCCAAGATAAAAGGGACACCGGGGAGCTGTTTTTT. This codes for CASSQDKRDTGELFF.

DNA for the CDR3: TGTGCCAGCTCAGGGAATGGGGTACCGGGACATTACGAGCAGTACTTC. It is translated as CASSGNGVPGHYEQYF. V and J are TRBV18 and TRBJ2-7; D is possibly TRBD1 (6 bases). The CDR3 contains 16 residues. Germline CDR1 KGHSH, CDR2 LQKENI. Trimming took 5 bases from V and 4 from J, leaving 21 bases between them.

The rearrangement joins TRBV7-9 to TRBJ2-3; perhaps TRBD1 as D (5 bases). Germline V gene sequence: CDR1 SEHNR, CDR2 FQNEAQ (reference sequence). CDR3 length: 16 residues. Trimming cost V 1 base and J 0 bases, with 11 bases left between them. DNA for the CDR3: TGTGCCAGCAGCTTAGTGGCGTCAGGGAGCACAGATACGCAGTATTTT. Protein sequence: CASSLVASGSTDTQYF.

The chain links TRBV5-1 to TRBJ2-1, with 7 bases matching TRBD1. CDR1 is SGHRS, CDR2 YFSETQ, per germline. Trimming at V came to 4 bases and at J to 6 bases, leaving 10 bases not matched to a gene. The CDR3 runs to 15 residues. CDR3 DNA sequence: TGCGCCAGCAGCCTAAACACCGGGACAGCCAATGAGCAGTTCTTC. It encodes CASSLNTGTANEQFF.

This chain links TRBV7-2 with TRBJ2-1; the match to TRBD2 covers 7 bases. CDR1 and CDR2 (germline): SGHTA, FQGNSA. The CDR3 totals 17 residues. The ends lost 4 bases at V and 5 bases at J; junction bases unmatched: 14. The CDR3 nucleotides read TGTGCCAGCAGCTCCTCCCCTACTAGCGCTAATCACAATGAGCAGTTCTTC. Translating gives CASSSSPTSANHNEQFF.

The rearrangement joins TRBV9 to TRBJ2-7, with no clear D. Germline V CDR1 and CDR2: SGDLS, YYNGEE. V lost 1 base and J lost 2, with 13 bases in between. CDR3 length: 15 amino acids. The CDR3 here is CASSVSAPETYEQYF. The CDR3 DNA reads TGTGCCAGCAGCGTATCGGCACCGGAAACCTACGAGCAGTACTTC.

On this clone itself: The identical CDR3 is also encoded by other nucleotide sequences in the sample. V usage is TRBV6-1 and J usage is TRBJ1-1; D gene uncertain. The CDR3 runs 14 residues. Germline V gene data show CDR1 as MNHNS and CDR2 as SASEGT. V shed 8 bases and J shed 0 bases, with 13 bases lying between them. In nucleotides, the CDR3 is TGTGCCAGCTTCTATGGTCCATTGAACACTGAAGCTTTCTTT. Its protein is CASFYGPLNTEAFF.

This clone was counted once. The genes are TRBV28 and TRBJ2-3; no firm D call. CDR1 MDHEN and CDR2 SYDVKM come from the germline V gene. V dropped 0 bases and J dropped 1 base, with 8 bases sitting between them. CDR3 length: 15 amino acids. The DNA for the CDR3 is TGTGCCAGCAGTTTATGGACGGCGGGCACAGATACGCAGTATTTT. The encoded protein is CASSLWTAGTDTQYF. Variable domain in full (rest from reference TRBV28 and TRBJ2-3): DVKVTQSSRYLVKRTGEKVFLECVQDMDHENMFWYRQDPGLGLRLIYFSYDVKMKEKGDIPEGYSVSREKKERFSLILESASTNQTSMYLCASSLWTAGTDTQYFGPGTRLTVL.

The chain has TRBV4-1 and TRBJ2-7, with 10 bases aligning to TRBD1. After removal of 1 base from V and 7 bases from J, the junction contained 4 bases not matched to a gene. In germline, CDR1 is MGHRA, CDR2 YSYEKL. The CDR3 spans 14 residues. The CDR3 spells CASSQAGTGVEQYF. In DNA, the CDR3 is TGCGCCAGCAGCCAAGCCGGGACAGGGGTTGAGCAGTACTTC.

The V and J genes are TRBV7-8 and TRBJ1-2, with 7 positions matching TRBD1. J was trimmed by 5 bases and V by 2 bases; bases with no gene match: 5. The CDR3 has 14 amino acids. Germline CDR1 and CDR2: SGHVS and FQNEAQ. CDR3 nucleotide sequence: TGTGCCAGCAGCTTATCGACAGGGAGATATGGCTACACCTTC. Protein product: CASSLSTGRYGYTF.

The chain recombines TRBV2 with TRBJ2-7; D not certain. Trimming took off 6 bases at V and 0 bases at J, with 12 bases between the two ends. The germline V gene has CDR1 SNHLY and CDR2 FYNNEI. The CDR3 spans 14 residues. Here the CDR3 reads CASSEQGRSYEQYF. The CDR3 DNA reads as TGTGCCAGCAGCGAACAAGGGCGCTCCTACGAGCAGTACTTC.

The chain recombines TRBV28 with TRBJ1-1; D not resolved. The CDR3 extends over 13 amino acids. Trimming shortened V by 6 bases and J by 1 base, and 9 bases separated the two germline ends. Germline V CDR1 and CDR2: MDHEN, SYDVKM. CDR3 residues: CASSSTSNTEAFF. DNA for the CDR3: TGTGCCAGCAGCTCGACATCGAACACTGAAGCTTTCTTT.

This chain links TRBV7-9 with TRBJ1-1, with a weak D call TRBD1 (5 bases). V shed 5 bases and J shed 2 bases, with 15 bases lying between them. The germline CDR1 and CDR2 sequences are SEHNR and FQNEAQ (reference sequence). The CDR3 is 15 residues long. The CDR3 DNA is TGTGCCAGCAGCGTAAATTACGGGGCAAACACTGAAGCTTTCTTT. Translation gives CASSVNYGANTEAFF.

CDR3 nucleotide sequence: TGCGCCAGCAGCAAGGGACAGCCATCCTACGAGCAGTACTTC. This gives the protein CASSKGQPSYEQYF. The V gene is TRBV5-1, the J gene TRBJ2-7; TRBD1 aligns across 7 bases. V lost 4 bases and J lost 1; bases outside the gene matches: 5. This CDR3 spans 14 amino acids. Germline V lookup: CDR1 SGHRS, CDR2 YFSETQ. Full variable domain (missing parts from reference TRBV5-1 and TRBJ2-7): KAGVTQTPRYLIKTRGQQVTLSCSPISGHRSVSWYQQTPGQGLQFLFEYFSETQRNKGNFPGRFSGRQFSNSRSEMNVSTLELGDSALYLCASSKGQPSYEQYFGPGTRLTVT.

The chain links TRBV5-1 to TRBJ2-7, with a tentative D call TRBD2 (5 bases). Deletions cut 0 bases from V and 2 bases from J, with 12 bases between. The CDR3 is 15 amino acids. Per germline, CDR1 SGHRS and CDR2 YFSETQ. The CDR3 here is CASSLAGSNAYEQYF. The DNA of the CDR3 is TGCGCCAGCAGCTTGGCGGGGTCTAATGCCTACGAGCAGTACTTC.

J is TRBJ2-3 and V is TRBV7-2; 7 bases agree with TRBD2. Losses at the gene ends were 6 bases for V and 5 bases for J; bases not matched to a gene: 8. This CDR3 comprises 14 residues. Germline V CDR1 and CDR2: SGHTA, FQGNSA. In nucleotides, the CDR3 is TGTGCCAGCAGGGGGGATAGCGGGCGAGATACGCAGTATTTT. Translated, it gives CASRGDSGRDTQYF. Full variable domain (outside the CDR3, taken from reference TRBV7-2 and TRBJ2-3): GAGVSQSPSNKVTEKGKDVELRCDPISGHTALYWYRQSLGQGLEFLIYFQGNSAPDKSGLPSDRFSAERTGGSVSTLTIQRTQQEDSAVYLCASRGDSGRDTQYFGPGTRLTVL.

This clone was recorded only once. The chain recombines TRBV28 with TRBJ2-7; 8 bases are a match to TRBD1. The CDR3 spans 13 residues. CDR1 is MDHEN, CDR2 SYDVKM, per germline. V was clipped by 3 bases and J by 5 bases; unmatched bases: 3. The CDR3 protein is CASSFQGADEQYF. For the CDR3, the DNA is TGTGCCAGCAGTTTCCAGGGGGCCGACGAGCAGTACTTC.

The chain is built from TRBV10-3 and TRBJ2-5; maybe TRBD1 (5 bases). Germline CDR1 ENHRY, CDR2 SYGVKD. Trimming took 0 bases from V and 7 from J, leaving 9 bases between them. The CDR3 runs 13 residues. The CDR3, as DNA: TGTGCCATCAGTGAGTCGGCCCAGGGGACCCAGTACTTC. It encodes CAISESAQGTQYF.

This sequence joins TRBV28 and TRBJ2-7; no firm D call. The V end lost 6 bases, the J end lost 1 base, and 16 bases lay between the germline ends. CDR3 length: 15 residues. Germline CDR1 MDHEN, CDR2 SYDVKM. The CDR3: CASSSPYGLSYEQYF. In nucleotides, the CDR3 is TGTGCCAGCAGCTCACCGTACGGTTTATCCTACGAGCAGTACTTC.

The table lists this clone with a count of one. The rearrangement uses TRBV7-9 and TRBJ1-2; 7 bases align to TRBD1. Per germline, CDR1 SEHNR and CDR2 FQNEAQ (reference sequence). Trimming cost V 5 bases and J 6 bases; bases outside gene matches: 12. The CDR3 consists of 15 residues. CDR3 sequence reads: CASSTSDRTQNGYTF. The CDR3 region has the DNA TGTGCCAGCAGCACCTCGGACAGGACTCAAAATGGCTACACCTTC.

In this sample, this clone turned up once. The J gene is TRBJ1-1, the V gene TRBV5-1; 9 positions match TRBD1. From germline, CDR1 is SGHRS and CDR2 YFSETQ. J gave up 0 bases and V 4 bases, and 13 bases lay outside the gene matches. The CDR3 runs to 18 residues. The CDR3 loop reads CASSKTGTGFIMNTEAFF. CDR3 DNA: TGCGCCAGCAGCAAGACCGGGACAGGGTTCATAATGAACACTGAAGCTTTCTTT.

This clone has a single count. The CDR3 loop reads CASTRNGLAGNEQYF. DNA of the CDR3: TGTGCCAGCACCCGTAATGGACTAGCGGGTAACGAGCAGTACTTC. This chain connects TRBV27 to TRBJ2-7, with 11 bases lining up with TRBD2. The CDR3 loop spans 15 amino acids. V lost 7 bases, J lost 5 bases, and 10 bases stayed unmatched. The V gene's germline CDR1 is MNHEY and CDR2 SMNVEV (reference sequence).

The genes are TRBV4-1 and TRBJ1-2; TRBD1 is a possible D gene (6 bases). This CDR3 has 16 amino acids. V lost 0 bases to trimming and J lost 12 bases, with 23 bases between them. The germline V gene has CDR1 MGHRA and CDR2 YSYEKL. DNA of the CDR3: TGCGCCAGCAGCCAAGAAGGGGATAGGGGCCGTCGGGGGCACACCTTC. Protein product: CASSQEGDRGRRGHTF.

The chain joins TRBV21-1 to TRBJ2-2; the D call in the table, TRBD2, was not verified against the DNA. TRBV21-1 is a known pseudogene. This CDR3 is built from 19 residues. As DNA, the CDR3 is TGTGCCAGCAGCAACACCATTAAAACTAGCGGGAGGAACACCGGGGAGCTGTTTTTT. It is translated as CASSNTIKTSGRNTGELFF.

This CDR3 reads CASSPGLAGDQSYNEQFF. CDR3 nucleotide sequence: TGCGCCAGCAGCCCGGGACTAGCGGGAGATCAATCCTACAATGAGCAGTTCTTC. The chain carries TRBV5-1 and TRBJ2-1; 14 nucleotides line up with TRBD2. Per the germline V gene, CDR1 is SGHRS and CDR2 is YFSETQ. Trimming took 4 bases from V and 1 from J; bases not matched to a gene: 7. CDR3 length equals 18 residues.

The J gene is TRBJ2-2, the V gene TRBV28, with 10 bases fitting TRBD2. There are 15 residues in the CDR3. After removal of 3 bases from V and 7 bases from J, the junction contained 5 bases not matched to a gene. Germline assignment: CDR1 MDHEN and CDR2 SYDVKM. As DNA, the CDR3 is TGTGCCAGCAGTTTTAGTAGCGGGAGGATCGGGGAGCTGTTTTTT. As protein: CASSFSSGRIGELFF.

The V and J genes are TRBV5-1 and TRBJ2-5; 8 bases align to TRBD1. The CDR3 consists of 12 residues. Germline loops: CDR1 SGHRS, CDR2 YFSETQ. After removal of 4 bases from V and 10 bases from J, the junction contained 6 bases not matched to a gene. The CDR3 sequence: CASSVPQGDQYF. CDR3 DNA sequence: TGCGCCAGCAGCGTACCACAGGGGGACCAGTACTTC.

As regards this clone: At the DNA level, this CDR3 is encoded by other sequences in the same sample as well. The chain uses TRBV18 and TRBJ1-1; D unresolved. The CDR3 spans 13 residues. V lost 2 bases and J 2 bases, leaving 6 bases between the germline ends. Germline CDR1 KGHSH, CDR2 LQKENI. The CDR3 loop reads CASSPGQNTEAFF. CDR3 sequence (DNA): TGTGCCAGCTCACCAGGCCAAAACACTGAAGCTTTCTTT.